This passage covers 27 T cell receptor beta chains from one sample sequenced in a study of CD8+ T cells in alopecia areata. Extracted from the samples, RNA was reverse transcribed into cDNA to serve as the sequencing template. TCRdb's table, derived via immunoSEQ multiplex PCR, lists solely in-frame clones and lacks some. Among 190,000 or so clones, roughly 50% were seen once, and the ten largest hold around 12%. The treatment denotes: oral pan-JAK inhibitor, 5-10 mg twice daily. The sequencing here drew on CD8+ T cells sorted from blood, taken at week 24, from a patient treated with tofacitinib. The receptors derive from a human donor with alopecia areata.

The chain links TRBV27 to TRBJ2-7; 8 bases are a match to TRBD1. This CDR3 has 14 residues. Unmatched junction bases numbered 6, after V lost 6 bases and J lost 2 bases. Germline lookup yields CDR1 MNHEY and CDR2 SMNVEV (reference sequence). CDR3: CASSQMTGAYEQYF. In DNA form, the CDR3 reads TGTGCCAGCAGCCAAATGACAGGGGCCTACGAGCAGTACTTC.

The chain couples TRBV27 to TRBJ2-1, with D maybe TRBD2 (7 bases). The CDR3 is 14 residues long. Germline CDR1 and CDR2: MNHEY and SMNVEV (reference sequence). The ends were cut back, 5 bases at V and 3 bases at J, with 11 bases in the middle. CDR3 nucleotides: TGTGCCAGCAGTCCGGGGGGCCTCTACAATGAGCAGTTCTTC. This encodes CASSPGGLYNEQFF.

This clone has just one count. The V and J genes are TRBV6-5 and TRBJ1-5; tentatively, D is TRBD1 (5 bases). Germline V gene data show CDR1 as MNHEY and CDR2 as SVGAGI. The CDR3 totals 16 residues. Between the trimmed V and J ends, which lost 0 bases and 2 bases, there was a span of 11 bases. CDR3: CASSYSGAGGNQPQHF. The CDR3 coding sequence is TGTGCCAGCAGTTACTCCGGGGCGGGTGGCAATCAGCCCCAGCATTTT.

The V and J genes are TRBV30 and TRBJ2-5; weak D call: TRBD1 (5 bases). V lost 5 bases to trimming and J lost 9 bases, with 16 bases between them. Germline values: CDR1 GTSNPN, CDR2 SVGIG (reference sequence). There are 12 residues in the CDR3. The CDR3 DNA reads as TGTGCCTGGGATAAAGCCCAGGGCGCCCAGTACTTC. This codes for CAWDKAQGAQYF.

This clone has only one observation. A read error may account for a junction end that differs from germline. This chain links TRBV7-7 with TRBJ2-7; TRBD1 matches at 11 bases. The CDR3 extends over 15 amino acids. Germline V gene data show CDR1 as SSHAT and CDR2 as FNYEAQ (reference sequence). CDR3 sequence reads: CASSSGQGATYEQYF. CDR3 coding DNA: TGTGCTAGCAGCTCTGGACAGGGGGCAACCTACGAGCAGTACTTC.

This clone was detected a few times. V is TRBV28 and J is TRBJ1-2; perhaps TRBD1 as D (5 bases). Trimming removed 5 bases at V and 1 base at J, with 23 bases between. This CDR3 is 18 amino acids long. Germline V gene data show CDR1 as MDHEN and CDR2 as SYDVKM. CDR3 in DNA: TGTGCCAGCAGTCCACCCCCCATTTCGGACAAAAGTAACTATGGCTACACCTTC. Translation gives CASSPPPISDKSNYGYTF.

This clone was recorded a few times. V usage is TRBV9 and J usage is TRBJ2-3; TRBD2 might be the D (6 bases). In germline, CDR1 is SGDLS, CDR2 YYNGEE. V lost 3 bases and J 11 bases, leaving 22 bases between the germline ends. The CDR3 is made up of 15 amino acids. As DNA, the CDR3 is TGTGCCAGCAGCGAAGGGACGGAAGGTCGGGGGAGGCAGTATTTT. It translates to CASSEGTEGRGRQYF. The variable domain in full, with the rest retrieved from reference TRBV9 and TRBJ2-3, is DSGVTQTPKHLITATGQRVTLRCSPRSGDLSVYWYQQSLDQGLQFLIQYYNGEERAKGNILERFSAQQFPDLHSELNLSSLELGDSALYFCASSEGTEGRGRQYFGPGTRLTVL.

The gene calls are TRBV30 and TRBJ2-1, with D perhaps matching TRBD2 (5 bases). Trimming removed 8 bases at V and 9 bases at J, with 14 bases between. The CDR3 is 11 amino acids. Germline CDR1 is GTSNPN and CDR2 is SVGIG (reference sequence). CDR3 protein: CAGLVVFEQFF. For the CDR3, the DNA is TGTGCCGGACTCGTGGTCTTTGAGCAGTTCTTC.

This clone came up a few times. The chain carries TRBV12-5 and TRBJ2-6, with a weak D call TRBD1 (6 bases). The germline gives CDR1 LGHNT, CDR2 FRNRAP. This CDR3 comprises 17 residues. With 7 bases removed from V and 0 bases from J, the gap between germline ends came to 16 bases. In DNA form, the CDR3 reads TGTGCTAGTGTTGGGGGCCCAAAACCCTCTGGGGCCAACGTCCTGACTTTC. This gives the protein CASVGGPKPSGANVLTF.

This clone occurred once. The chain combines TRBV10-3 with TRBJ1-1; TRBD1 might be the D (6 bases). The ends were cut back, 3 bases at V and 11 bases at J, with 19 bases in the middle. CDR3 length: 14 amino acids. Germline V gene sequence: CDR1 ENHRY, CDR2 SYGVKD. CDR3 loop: CAISDPPGTIGAFF. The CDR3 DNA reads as TGTGCCATCAGTGATCCCCCAGGGACAATCGGGGCTTTCTTT.

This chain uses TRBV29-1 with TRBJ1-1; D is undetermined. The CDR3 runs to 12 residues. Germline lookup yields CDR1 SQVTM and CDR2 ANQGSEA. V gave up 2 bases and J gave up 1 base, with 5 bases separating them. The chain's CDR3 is CSVERENTEAFF. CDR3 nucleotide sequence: TGCAGCGTTGAAAGAGAGAACACTGAAGCTTTCTTT.

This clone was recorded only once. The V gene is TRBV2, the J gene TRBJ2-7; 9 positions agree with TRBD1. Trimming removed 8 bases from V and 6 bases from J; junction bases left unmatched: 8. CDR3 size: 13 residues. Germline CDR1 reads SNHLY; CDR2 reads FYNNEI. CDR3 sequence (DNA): TGTGCCAGCGGGGACAGGGTTGGGATCGAGCAGTACTTC. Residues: CASGDRVGIEQYF.

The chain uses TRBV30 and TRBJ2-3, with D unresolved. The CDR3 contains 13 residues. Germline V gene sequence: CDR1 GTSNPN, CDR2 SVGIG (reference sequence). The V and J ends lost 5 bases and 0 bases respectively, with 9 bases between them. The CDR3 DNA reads TGTGCCTGGTGGCAGTCTAGCACAGATACGCAGTATTTT. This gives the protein CAWWQSSTDTQYF. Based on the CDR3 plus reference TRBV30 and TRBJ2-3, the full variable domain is SQTIHQWPATLVQPVGSPLSLECTVEGTSNPNLYWYRQAAGRGLQLLFYSVGIGQISSEVPQNLSASRPQDRQFILSSKKLLLSDSGFYLCAWWQSSTDTQYFGPGTRLTVL.

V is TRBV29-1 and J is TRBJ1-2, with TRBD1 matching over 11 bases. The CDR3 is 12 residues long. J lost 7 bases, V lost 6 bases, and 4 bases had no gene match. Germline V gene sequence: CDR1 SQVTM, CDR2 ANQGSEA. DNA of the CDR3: TGCAGCGTGGGACAGGGGGTTGGTGGCTACACCTTC. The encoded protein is CSVGQGVGGYTF.

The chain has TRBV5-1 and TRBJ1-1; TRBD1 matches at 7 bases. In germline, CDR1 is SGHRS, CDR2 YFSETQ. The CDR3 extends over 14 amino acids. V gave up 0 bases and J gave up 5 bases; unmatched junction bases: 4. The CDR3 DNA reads TGCGCCAGCAGCTTGGAAGGGGGCGGGACTGAAGCTTTCTTT. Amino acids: CASSLEGGGTEAFF.

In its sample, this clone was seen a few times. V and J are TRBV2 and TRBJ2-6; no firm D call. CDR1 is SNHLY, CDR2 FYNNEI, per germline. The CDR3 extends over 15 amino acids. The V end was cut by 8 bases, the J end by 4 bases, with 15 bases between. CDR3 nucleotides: TGTGCCAGCTTGGCTCCAACGGCCGGGGCCAACGTCCTGACTTTC. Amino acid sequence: CASLAPTAGANVLTF.

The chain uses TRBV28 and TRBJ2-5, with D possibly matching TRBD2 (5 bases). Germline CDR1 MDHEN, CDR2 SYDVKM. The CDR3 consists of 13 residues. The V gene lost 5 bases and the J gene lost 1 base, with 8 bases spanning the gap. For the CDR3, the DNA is TGTGCCAGCAGTAAGGACTCCCAAGAGACCCAGTACTTC. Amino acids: CASSKDSQETQYF.

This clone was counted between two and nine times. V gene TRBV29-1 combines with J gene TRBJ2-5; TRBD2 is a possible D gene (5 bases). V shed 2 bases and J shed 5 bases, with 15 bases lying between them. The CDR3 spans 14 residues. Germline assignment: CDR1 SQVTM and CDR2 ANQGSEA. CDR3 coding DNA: TGCAGCGTTGAACCCAAGGGATGGAGGGAGACCCAGTACTTC. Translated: CSVEPKGWRETQYF.

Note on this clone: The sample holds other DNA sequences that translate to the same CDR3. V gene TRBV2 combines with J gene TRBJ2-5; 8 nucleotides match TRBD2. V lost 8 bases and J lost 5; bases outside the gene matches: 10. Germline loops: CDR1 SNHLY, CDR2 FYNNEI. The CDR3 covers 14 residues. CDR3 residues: CASSLRGAWETQYF. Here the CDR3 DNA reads TGTGCCAGCTCGCTGCGGGGGGCGTGGGAGACCCAGTACTTC.

CDR3 sequence reads: CASSMARETEAFF. The CDR3 bases are TGTGCCAGTAGTATGGCCAGGGAAACTGAAGCTTTCTTT. V gene TRBV19 combines with J gene TRBJ1-1; D might be TRBD1 (5 bases). The CDR3 sequence is 13 residues long. V gave up 3 bases and J gave up 5 bases, with 10 bases separating them. CDR1 LNHDA and CDR2 SQIVND come from the germline V gene (reference sequence).

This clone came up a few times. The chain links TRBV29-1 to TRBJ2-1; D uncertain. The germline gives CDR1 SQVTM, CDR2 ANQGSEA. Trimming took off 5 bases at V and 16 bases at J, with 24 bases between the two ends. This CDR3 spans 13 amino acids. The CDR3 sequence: CSVPSPDHPDHFF. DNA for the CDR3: TGCAGCGTTCCATCTCCCGACCACCCGGACCATTTCTTC.

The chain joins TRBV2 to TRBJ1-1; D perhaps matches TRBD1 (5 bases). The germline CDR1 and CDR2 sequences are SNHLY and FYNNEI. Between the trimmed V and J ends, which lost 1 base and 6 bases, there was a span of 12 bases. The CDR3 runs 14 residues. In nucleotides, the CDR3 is TGTGCCAGCAGTGAAGAGGGGCGTTGGTCTGAAGCTTTCTTT. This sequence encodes CASSEEGRWSEAFF.

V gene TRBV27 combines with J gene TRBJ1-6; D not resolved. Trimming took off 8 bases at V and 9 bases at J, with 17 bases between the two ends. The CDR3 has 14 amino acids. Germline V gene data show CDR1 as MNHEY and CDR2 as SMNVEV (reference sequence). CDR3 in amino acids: CASSSGNAFSPLHF. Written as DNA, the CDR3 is TGTGCCAGCTCCTCCGGGAACGCCTTTTCACCCCTCCACTTT.

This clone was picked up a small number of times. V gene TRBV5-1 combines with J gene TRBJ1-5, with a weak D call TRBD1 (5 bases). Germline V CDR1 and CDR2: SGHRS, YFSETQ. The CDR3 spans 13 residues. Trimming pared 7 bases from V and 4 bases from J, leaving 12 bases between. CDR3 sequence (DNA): TGCGCCAGCTGTGACAGCCCAAATCAGCCCCAGCATTTT. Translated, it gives CASCDSPNQPQHF.

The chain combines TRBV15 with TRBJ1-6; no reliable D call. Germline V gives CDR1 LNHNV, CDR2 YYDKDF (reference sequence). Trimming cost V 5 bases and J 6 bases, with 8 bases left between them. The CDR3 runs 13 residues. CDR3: CATSVNLNSPLHF. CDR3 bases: TGTGCCACCAGCGTCAATCTTAATTCACCCCTCCACTTT.

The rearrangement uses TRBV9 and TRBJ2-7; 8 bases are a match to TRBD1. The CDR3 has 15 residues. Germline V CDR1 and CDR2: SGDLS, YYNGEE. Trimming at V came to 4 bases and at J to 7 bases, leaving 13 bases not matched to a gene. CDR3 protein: CASSPYRQGMGEQYF. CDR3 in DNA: TGTGCCAGCAGCCCCTATCGACAGGGGATGGGGGAGCAGTACTTC.

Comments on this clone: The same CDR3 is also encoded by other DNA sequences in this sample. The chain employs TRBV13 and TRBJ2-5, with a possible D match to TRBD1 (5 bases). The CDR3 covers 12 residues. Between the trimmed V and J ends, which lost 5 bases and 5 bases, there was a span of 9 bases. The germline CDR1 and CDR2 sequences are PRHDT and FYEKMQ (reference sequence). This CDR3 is CASSQGRETQYF. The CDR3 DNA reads TGTGCCAGCAGCCAGGGTCGGGAGACCCAGTACTTC.